This T cell receptor beta chain was observed in a study of cytomegalovirus exposure and HLA in healthy donors. CDR3 length: 13 residues. Germline CDR1 is MNHNY and CDR2 is SVGAGI (reference sequence). Trimming removed 0 bases from V and 8 bases from J, with 10 bases in between. Study results and limitations: The study recorded 164 TCR beta chains that were cytomegalovirus-associated.

Concerning this clone itself: Its antigen is as yet unknown.

PCR was performed using 60 Vbeta and 13 Jbeta primers. TCRdb's copy holds only in-frame clones and misses some; the assay was immunoSEQ multiplex PCR. The sample shows around 54,000 clones, roughly 84% of them seen only once. Sequencing was performed on PBMCs. This clonotype was obtained from a woman aged 18 to 35 in good health and CMV-seronegative. This chain uses TRBV6-6 with TRBJ1-2, with D perhaps matching TRBD1 (5 bases). The CDR3 reads CASSYSQQVGYTF. The CDR3 region has the DNA TGTGCCAGCAGTTACTCCCAACAGGTGGGCTACACCTTC.